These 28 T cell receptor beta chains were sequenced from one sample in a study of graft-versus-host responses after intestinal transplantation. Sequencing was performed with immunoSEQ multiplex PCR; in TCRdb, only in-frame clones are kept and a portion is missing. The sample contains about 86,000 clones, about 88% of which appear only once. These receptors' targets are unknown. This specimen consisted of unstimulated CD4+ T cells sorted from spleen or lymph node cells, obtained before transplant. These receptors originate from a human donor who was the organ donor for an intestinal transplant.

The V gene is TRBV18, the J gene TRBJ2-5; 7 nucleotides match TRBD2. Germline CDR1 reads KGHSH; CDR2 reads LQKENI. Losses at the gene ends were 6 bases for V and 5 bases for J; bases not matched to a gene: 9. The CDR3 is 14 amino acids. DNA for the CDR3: TGTGCCAGCTCCCCAATGGGGGGGATGGAGACCCAGTACTTC. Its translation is CASSPMGGMETQYF.

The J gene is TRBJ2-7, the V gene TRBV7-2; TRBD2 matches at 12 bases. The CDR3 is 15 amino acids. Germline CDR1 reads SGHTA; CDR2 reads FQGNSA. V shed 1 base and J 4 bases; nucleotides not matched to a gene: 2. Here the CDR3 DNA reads TGTGCCAGCAGCTTAGACGGGACTAGCGGGTACGAGCAGTACTTC. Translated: CASSLDGTSGYEQYF.

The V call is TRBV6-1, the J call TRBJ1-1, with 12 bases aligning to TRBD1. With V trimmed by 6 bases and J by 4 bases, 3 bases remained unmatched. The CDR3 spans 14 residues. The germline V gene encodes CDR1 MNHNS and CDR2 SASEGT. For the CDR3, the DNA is TGTGCCAGCAGCGGGACAGGGGGCATCACTGAAGCTTTCTTT. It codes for CASSGTGGITEAFF.

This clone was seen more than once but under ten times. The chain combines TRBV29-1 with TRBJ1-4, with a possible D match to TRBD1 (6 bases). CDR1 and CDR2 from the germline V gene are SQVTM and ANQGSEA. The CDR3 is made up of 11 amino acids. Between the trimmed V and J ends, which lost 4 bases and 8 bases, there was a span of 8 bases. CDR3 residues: CSVGTAEKLFF. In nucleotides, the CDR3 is TGCAGCGTTGGGACAGCAGAAAAACTGTTTTTT.

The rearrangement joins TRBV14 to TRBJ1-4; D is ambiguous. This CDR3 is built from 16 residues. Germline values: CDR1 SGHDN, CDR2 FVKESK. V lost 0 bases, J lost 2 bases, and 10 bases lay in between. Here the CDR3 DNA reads TGTGCCAGCAGCCAAGACATACCGGGGACTAATGAAAAACTGTTTTTT. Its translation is CASSQDIPGTNEKLFF.

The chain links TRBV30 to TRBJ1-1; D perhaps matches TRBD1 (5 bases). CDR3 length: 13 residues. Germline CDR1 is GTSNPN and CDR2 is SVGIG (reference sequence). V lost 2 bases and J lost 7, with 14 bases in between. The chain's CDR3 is CAWSQLQGGEAFF. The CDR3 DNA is TGTGCCTGGAGTCAATTGCAGGGTGGTGAAGCTTTCTTT. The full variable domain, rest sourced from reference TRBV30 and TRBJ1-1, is SQTIHQWPATLVQPVGSPLSLECTVEGTSNPNLYWYRQAAGRGLQLLFYSVGIGQISSEVPQNLSASRPQDRQFILSSKKLLLSDSGFYLCAWSQLQGGEAFFGQGTRLTVV.

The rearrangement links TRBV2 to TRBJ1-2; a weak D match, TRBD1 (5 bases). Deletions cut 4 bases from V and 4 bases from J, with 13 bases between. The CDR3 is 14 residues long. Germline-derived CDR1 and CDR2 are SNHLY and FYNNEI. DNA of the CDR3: TGTGCCAGCAGTGTTTTGACAGAGAGCTATGGCTACACCTTC. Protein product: CASSVLTESYGYTF.

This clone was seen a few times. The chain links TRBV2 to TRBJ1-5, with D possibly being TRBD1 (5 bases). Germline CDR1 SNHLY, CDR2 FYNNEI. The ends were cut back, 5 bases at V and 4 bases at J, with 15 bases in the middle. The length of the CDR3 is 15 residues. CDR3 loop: CASSLGDLANQPQHF. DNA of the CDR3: TGTGCCAGCAGTCTAGGGGATTTGGCGAATCAGCCCCAGCATTTT.

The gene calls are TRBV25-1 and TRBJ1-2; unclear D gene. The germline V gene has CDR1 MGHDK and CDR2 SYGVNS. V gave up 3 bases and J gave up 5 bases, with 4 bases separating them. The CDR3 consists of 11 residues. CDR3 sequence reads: CASSDKYGYTF. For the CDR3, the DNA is TGTGCCAGCAGTGACAAATATGGCTACACCTTC.

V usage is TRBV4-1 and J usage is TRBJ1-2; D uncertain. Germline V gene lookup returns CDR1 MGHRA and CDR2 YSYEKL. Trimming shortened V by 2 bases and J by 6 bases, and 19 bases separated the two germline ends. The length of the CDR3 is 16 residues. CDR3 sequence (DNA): TGCGCCAGCAGCCAACAGGATTACCTCTATCGTGATGGCTACACCTTC. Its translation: CASSQQDYLYRDGYTF.

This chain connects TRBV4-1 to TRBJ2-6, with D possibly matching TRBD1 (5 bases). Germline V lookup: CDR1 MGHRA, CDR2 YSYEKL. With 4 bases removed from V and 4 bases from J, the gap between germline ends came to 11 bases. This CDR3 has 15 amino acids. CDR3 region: CASSPGGAGANVLTF. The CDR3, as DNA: TGCGCCAGCAGCCCAGGTGGGGCCGGGGCCAACGTCCTGACTTTC.

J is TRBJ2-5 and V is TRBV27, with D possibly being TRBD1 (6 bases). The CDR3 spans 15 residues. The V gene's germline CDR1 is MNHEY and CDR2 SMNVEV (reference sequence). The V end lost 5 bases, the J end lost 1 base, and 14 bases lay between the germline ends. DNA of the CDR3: TGTGCCAGCAGTCCCCTAACAGGGCGCCAAGAGACCCAGTACTTC. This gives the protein CASSPLTGRQETQYF.

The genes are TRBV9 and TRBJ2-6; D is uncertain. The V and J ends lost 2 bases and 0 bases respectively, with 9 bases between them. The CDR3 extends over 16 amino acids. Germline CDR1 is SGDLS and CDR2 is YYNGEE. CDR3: CASSVRGDSGANVLTF. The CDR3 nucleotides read TGTGCCAGCAGCGTGCGAGGAGACTCTGGGGCCAACGTCCTGACTTTC. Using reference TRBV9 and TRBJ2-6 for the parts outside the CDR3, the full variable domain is DSGVTQTPKHLITATGQRVTLRCSPRSGDLSVYWYQQSLDQGLQFLIQYYNGEERAKGNILERFSAQQFPDLHSELNLSSLELGDSALYFCASSVRGDSGANVLTFGAGSRLTVL.

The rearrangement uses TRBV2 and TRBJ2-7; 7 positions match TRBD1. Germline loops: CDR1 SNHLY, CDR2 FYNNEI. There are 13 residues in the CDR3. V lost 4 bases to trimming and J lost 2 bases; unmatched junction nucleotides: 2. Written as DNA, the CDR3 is TGTGCCAGCAGTGGACAGGGCCCCTACGAGCAGTACTTC. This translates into CASSGQGPYEQYF.

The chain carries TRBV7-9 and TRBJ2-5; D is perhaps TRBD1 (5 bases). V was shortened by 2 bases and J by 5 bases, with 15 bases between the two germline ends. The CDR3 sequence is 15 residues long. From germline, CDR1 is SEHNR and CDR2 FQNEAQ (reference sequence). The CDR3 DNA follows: TGTGCCAGCAGCTTAACTCAGACCCACAGGGAGACCCAGTACTTC. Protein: CASSLTQTHRETQYF.

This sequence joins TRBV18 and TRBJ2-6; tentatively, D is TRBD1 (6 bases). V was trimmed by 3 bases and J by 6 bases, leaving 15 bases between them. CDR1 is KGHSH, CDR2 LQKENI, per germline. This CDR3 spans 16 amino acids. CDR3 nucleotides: TGTGCCAGCTCACCCCCGCAGGGGATAAAGGCCAACGTCCTGACTTTC. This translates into CASSPPQGIKANVLTF.

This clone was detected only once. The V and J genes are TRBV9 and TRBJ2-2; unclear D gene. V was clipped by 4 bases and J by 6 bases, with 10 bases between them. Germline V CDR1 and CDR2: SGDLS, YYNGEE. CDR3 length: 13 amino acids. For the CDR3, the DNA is TGTGCCAGCAGCATCCGAAGCCCCGGGGAGCTGTTTTTT. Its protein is CASSIRSPGELFF.

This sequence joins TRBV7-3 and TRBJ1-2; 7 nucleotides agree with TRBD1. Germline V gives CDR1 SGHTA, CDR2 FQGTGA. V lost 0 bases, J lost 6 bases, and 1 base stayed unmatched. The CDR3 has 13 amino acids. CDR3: CASSLTGTDGYTF. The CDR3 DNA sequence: TGTGCCAGCAGCTTAACGGGGACAGATGGCTACACCTTC.

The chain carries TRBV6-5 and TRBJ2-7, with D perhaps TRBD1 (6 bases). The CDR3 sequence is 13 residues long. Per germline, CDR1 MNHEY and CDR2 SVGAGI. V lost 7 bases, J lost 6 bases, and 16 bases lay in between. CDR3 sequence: CASMAGAKGEQYF. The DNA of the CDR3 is TGTGCCAGCATGGCAGGGGCTAAGGGCGAGCAGTACTTC.

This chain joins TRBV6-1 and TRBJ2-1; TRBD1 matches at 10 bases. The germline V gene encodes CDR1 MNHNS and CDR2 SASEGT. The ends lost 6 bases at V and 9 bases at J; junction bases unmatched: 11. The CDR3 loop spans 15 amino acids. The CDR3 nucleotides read TGTGCCAGCAGCCGAAGGGACAGGGGTTTCGGTGAGCAGTTCTTC. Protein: CASSRRDRGFGEQFF.

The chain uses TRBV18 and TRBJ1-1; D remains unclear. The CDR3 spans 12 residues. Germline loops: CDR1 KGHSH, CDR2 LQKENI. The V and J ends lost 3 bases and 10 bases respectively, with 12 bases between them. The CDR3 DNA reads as TGTGCCAGCTCACCTCCGGGAGAAGGAGCTTTCTTT. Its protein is CASSPPGEGAFF.

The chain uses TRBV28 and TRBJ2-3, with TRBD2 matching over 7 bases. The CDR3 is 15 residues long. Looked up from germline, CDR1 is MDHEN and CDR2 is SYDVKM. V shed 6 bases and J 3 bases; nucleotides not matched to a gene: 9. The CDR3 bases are TGTGCCAGCAGCTCTGCGGGAGTTAGTACAGATACGCAGTATTTT. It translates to CASSSAGVSTDTQYF. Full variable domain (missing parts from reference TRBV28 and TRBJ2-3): DVKVTQSSRYLVKRTGEKVFLECVQDMDHENMFWYRQDPGLGLRLIYFSYDVKMKEKGDIPEGYSVSREKKERFSLILESASTNQTSMYLCASSSAGVSTDTQYFGPGTRLTVL.

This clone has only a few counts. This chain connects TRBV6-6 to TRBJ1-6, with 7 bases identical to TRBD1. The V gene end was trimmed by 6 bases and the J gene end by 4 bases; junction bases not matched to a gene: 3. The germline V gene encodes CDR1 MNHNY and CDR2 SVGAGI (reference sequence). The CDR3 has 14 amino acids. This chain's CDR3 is CASRQQGYNSPLHF. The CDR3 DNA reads TGTGCCAGCAGACAACAGGGGTATAATTCACCCCTCCACTTT.

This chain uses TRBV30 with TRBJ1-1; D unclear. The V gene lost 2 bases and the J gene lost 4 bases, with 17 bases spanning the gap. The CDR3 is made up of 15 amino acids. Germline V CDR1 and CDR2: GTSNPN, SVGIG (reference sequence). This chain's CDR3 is CAWSPLRGRVTEAFF. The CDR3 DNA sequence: TGTGCCTGGAGTCCCCTTCGAGGTCGGGTCACTGAAGCTTTCTTT.

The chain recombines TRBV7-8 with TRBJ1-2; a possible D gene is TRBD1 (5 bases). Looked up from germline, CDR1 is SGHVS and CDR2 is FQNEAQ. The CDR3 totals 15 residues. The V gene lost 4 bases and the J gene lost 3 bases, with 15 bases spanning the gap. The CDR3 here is CASSSSRVGDYGYTF. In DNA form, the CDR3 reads TGTGCCAGCAGCTCTTCGCGCGTAGGGGACTATGGCTACACCTTC.

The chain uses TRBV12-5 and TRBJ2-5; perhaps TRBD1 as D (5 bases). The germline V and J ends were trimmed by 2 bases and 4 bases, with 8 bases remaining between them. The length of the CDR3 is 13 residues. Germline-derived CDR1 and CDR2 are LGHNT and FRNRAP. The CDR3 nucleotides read TGTGCTAGTGGTTTGTCAGGGTCAGAGACCCAGTACTTC. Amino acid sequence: CASGLSGSETQYF.

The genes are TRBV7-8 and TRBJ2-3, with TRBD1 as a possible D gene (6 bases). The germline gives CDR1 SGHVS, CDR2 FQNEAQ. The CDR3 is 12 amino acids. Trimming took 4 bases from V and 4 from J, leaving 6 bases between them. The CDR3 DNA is TGTGCCAGCAGCTACAGGGCAGATACGCAGTATTTT. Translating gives CASSYRADTQYF.

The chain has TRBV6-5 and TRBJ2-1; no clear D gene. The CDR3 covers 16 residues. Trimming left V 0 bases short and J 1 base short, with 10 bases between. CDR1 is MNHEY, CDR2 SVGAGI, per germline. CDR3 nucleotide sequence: TGTGCCAGCAGTTACTCTAGCCCCCTATCCTACAATGAGCAGTTCTTC. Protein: CASSYSSPLSYNEQFF.